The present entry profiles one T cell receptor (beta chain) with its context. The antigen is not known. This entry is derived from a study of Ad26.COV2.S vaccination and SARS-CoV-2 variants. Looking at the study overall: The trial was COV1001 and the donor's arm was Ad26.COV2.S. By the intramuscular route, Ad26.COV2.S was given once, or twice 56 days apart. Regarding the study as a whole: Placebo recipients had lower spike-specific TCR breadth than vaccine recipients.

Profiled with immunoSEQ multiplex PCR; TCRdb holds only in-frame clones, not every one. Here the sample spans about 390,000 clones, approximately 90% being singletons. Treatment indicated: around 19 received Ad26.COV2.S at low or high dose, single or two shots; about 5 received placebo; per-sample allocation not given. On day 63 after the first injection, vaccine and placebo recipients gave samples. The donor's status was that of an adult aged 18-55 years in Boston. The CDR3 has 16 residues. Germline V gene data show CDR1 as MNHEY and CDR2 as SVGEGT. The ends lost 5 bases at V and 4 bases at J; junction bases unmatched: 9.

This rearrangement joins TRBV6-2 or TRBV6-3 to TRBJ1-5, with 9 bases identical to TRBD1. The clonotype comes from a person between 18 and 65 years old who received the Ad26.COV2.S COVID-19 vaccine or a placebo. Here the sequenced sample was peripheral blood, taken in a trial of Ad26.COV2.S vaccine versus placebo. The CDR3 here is CASSIRGTGKNQPQHF. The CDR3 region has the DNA TGTGCCAGCAGTATACGCGGGACAGGGAAAAATCAGCCCCAGCATTTT.